The 6 T cell receptor beta chains listed next were all sequenced from one sample in a study of CD8 T cells in Susac syndrome. Reverse transcription of about 0.45 to 1 ug RNA was carried out with random hexamers. Using its own MiXCR run on the immunoSEQ multiplex PCR reads, TCRdb lists one record per CDR3 protein. This table holds roughly 180,000 distinct CDR3 sequences, roughly 94% found once. Material for sequencing was CD4+ T cells from PBMCs. Receptor source: a human donor with Susac syndrome.

The CDR3 nucleotides are TGTGCCTTAACGACCTTGGGGAAGATCGGGGAGCTGTTTTTT. It is translated as CALTTLGKIGELFF. V and J are TRBV7-9 and TRBJ2-2; no firm D call. CDR1 SEHNR and CDR2 FQNEAQ come from the germline V gene (reference sequence). The V end lost 11 bases, the J end lost 7 bases, and 20 bases lay between the germline ends. This CDR3 is 14 amino acids long.

The CDR3 DNA is TGTGCCAGCAGTGAAAGGCCCGGGACAGAGAACACTGAAGCTTTCTTT. Protein: CASSERPGTENTEAFF. The V and J genes are TRBV6-1 and TRBJ1-1; 7 positions agree with TRBD1. The CDR3 has 16 amino acids. The germline V gene encodes CDR1 MNHNS and CDR2 SASEGT. The V segment lost 2 bases and the J segment 1 base; nucleotides outside the gene matches: 7.

This chain connects TRBV20-1 to TRBJ1-2, with D tentatively TRBD1 (6 bases). In germline, CDR1 is DFQATT, CDR2 SNEGSKA (reference sequence). The CDR3 is made up of 12 amino acids. V was cut by 5 bases and J by 5 bases, with 12 bases left in between. CDR3 sequence: CSAPGVGYGYTF. CDR3 nucleotides: TGCAGTGCTCCAGGGGTTGGGTATGGCTACACCTTC.

The chain links TRBV21-1 to TRBJ2-7; TRBD2, the D gene given by the table, was not confirmed from the DNA. TRBV21-1 is listed as a pseudogene. The CDR3 loop spans 18 amino acids. The CDR3 nucleotides read TGTGCCAGCAGCAAAAGCCGGGGACTAGCTGGTGAGGTCTACGAGCAGTACTTC. Translated: CASSKSRGLAGEVYEQYF.

The chain employs TRBV12-3 or TRBV12-4 and TRBJ1-4; D remains unclear. Trimming left V 5 bases short and J 6 bases short, with 7 bases between. The CDR3 is 12 residues long. The CDR3 region has the DNA TGTGCCAGCAGTCACGTACATGAAAAACTGTTTTTT. Translation gives CASSHVHEKLFF.

The chain joins TRBV19 to TRBJ2-1; 10 bases line up with TRBD2. CDR1 is LNHDA, CDR2 SQIVND, per germline (reference sequence). J gave up 4 bases and V 3 bases, and 3 bases lay outside the gene matches. CDR3 length: 15 residues. CDR3 loop: CASSMRAGGYNEQFF. CDR3 coding DNA: TGTGCCAGTAGTATGAGAGCGGGAGGGTACAATGAGCAGTTCTTC.